The 32 T cell receptor beta chains presented below share a single source sample, sequenced in a study of response to subunit inactivated influenza vaccine. TCRdb re-called the RT-PCR reads through MiXCR, storing one row per CDR3 protein. The profile covers about 170,000 distinct CDR3 sequences, with around 12% appearing a single time and over 25% taken by the ten largest. A further study also used this sample, focusing on T cells expressing NK-cell markers. From that report: Beta-chain TCR cDNA was generated via 5'RACE template switching with UMIs.

Specimen: CD8+ T cells sorted from PBMCs, collected less than 13 days after vaccination. These receptor sequences come from a man aged 45-60 years who received an inactivated influenza vaccine.

The J gene is TRBJ2-3, the V gene TRBV11-2; maybe TRBD1 (8 bases). This CDR3 spans 15 amino acids. In germline, CDR1 is SGHAT, CDR2 FQNNGV. The ends were cut back, 3 bases at V and 3 bases at J, with 13 bases in the middle. CDR3 protein: CASSFGQGGTDTQYF. For the CDR3, the DNA is TGTGCCAGCAGCTTCGGACAGGGAGGGACAGATACGCAGTATTTT.

The sample holds a few counts of this clonotype. This sequence joins TRBV20-1 and TRBJ2-2; 7 bases align to TRBD2. With 5 bases clipped from V and 5 bases from J, the junction kept 8 bases outside the gene matches. This CDR3 is 14 amino acids long. Germline V gene sequence: CDR1 DFQATT, CDR2 SNEGSKA (reference sequence). The CDR3 here is CSAGGRVKTGELFF. The CDR3, as DNA: TGCAGTGCTGGGGGGAGGGTTAAGACCGGGGAGCTGTTTTTT.

This clonotype was counted between two and nine times. V and J are TRBV20-1 and TRBJ2-7; 8 bases map to TRBD1. V lost 6 bases, J lost 2 bases, and 6 bases stayed unmatched. The CDR3 spans 13 residues. The V gene's germline CDR1 is DFQATT and CDR2 SNEGSKA (reference sequence). In DNA form, the CDR3 reads TGCAGTGCCCCGGACAGGGTGACCTACGAGCAGTACTTC. As protein: CSAPDRVTYEQYF.

CDR3 bases: TGCAGCGTTGACTTCCCGACAGGAGAGTACTTC. It specifies CSVDFPTGEYF. The rearrangement joins TRBV29-1 to TRBJ2-7; D perhaps matches TRBD1 (6 bases). This CDR3 has 11 residues. Trimming removed 3 bases at V and 11 bases at J, with 14 bases between. Germline values: CDR1 SQVTM, CDR2 ANQGSEA.

This clonotype occurred a few times. The V call is TRBV3-1, the J call TRBJ1-4; D is unresolved. V was shortened by 0 bases and J by 5 bases, with 13 bases between the two germline ends. In germline, CDR1 is LGHDT, CDR2 YNNKEL (reference sequence). The CDR3 length is 16 residues. The CDR3 DNA sequence: TGTGCCAGCAGCCAAGACTGGGCAGGTCGAAATGAAAAACTGTTTTTT. Its translation: CASSQDWAGRNEKLFF.

The chain combines TRBV7-9 with TRBJ2-7; TRBD2 aligns across 8 bases. The V gene end was trimmed by 4 bases and the J gene end by 2 bases; junction bases not matched to a gene: 4. In germline, CDR1 is SEHNR, CDR2 FQNEAQ (reference sequence). This CDR3 contains 14 residues. DNA of the CDR3: TGTGCCAGCAGCTCGGGACTAGACCCCTACGAGCAGTACTTC. Its translation: CASSSGLDPYEQYF.

CDR3: CASSQKIGELFF. The CDR3 bases are TGTGCCAGCAGTCAAAAGATCGGGGAGCTGTTTTTT. The V gene is TRBV27, the J gene TRBJ2-2; no firm D call. V was trimmed by 5 bases and J by 7 bases, leaving 8 bases between them. Germline-derived CDR1 and CDR2 are MNHEY and SMNVEV (reference sequence). The CDR3 covers 12 residues.

This clonotype was seen a few times. The J gene is TRBJ2-3, the V gene TRBV6-2 or TRBV6-3; D gene unclear. V was pared by 0 bases and J by 1 base, with 17 bases between. This CDR3 is 18 amino acids long. The V gene's germline CDR1 is MNHEY and CDR2 SVGEGT. CDR3 protein: CASSYSILASRGTDTQYF. The CDR3 DNA reads TGTGCCAGCAGTTACTCGATTCTGGCTAGTCGGGGCACAGATACGCAGTATTTT.

This chain uses TRBV6-1 with TRBJ2-7; D unresolved. V was cut by 0 bases and J by 5 bases, with 11 bases left in between. Per germline, CDR1 MNHNS and CDR2 SASEGT. CDR3 length: 14 amino acids. The CDR3 protein is CASSEALEANEQYF. CDR3 sequence (DNA): TGTGCCAGCAGTGAAGCGCTAGAAGCGAACGAGCAGTACTTC.

There are a few counts of this clonotype. This chain connects TRBV7-6 to TRBJ2-1; a possible D gene is TRBD1 (6 bases). V dropped 1 base and J dropped 8 bases, with 9 bases sitting between them. CDR3 length: 13 residues. Per the germline V gene, CDR1 is SGHVS and CDR2 is FNYEAQ. CDR3 sequence reads: CASSLVAGDEQFF. The CDR3 nucleotides are TGTGCCAGCAGCTTAGTTGCAGGGGATGAGCAGTTCTTC.

The chain links TRBV14 to TRBJ2-3, with D unresolved. Looked up from germline, CDR1 is SGHDN and CDR2 is FVKESK. Deletions cut 3 bases from V and 4 bases from J, with 8 bases between. The CDR3 runs to 13 residues. The CDR3 region is CASSHVQADTQYF. The CDR3 coding sequence is TGTGCCAGCAGCCACGTCCAGGCAGATACGCAGTATTTT.

The chain combines TRBV4-1 with TRBJ2-1; the match to TRBD2 covers 10 bases. Germline V CDR1 and CDR2: MGHRA, YSYEKL. With 4 bases clipped from V and 6 bases from J, the junction kept 6 bases outside the gene matches. The CDR3 is 15 amino acids. Here the CDR3 reads CASSPSSGSVNEQFF. CDR3 DNA: TGCGCCAGCAGCCCCTCTAGCGGGAGCGTCAATGAGCAGTTCTTC.

A few counts support this clonotype. The chain joins TRBV15 to TRBJ2-1, with a possible D match to TRBD2 (5 bases). This CDR3 region has 16 residues. Germline values: CDR1 LNHNV, CDR2 YYDKDF (reference sequence). V lost 0 bases and J 4 bases, leaving 13 bases between the germline ends. CDR3: CATSRDAAGRYNEQFF. The CDR3 DNA follows: TGTGCCACCAGCAGAGATGCCGCGGGCCGGTACAATGAGCAGTTCTTC.

This clonotype has only a few counts. Here the CDR3 reads CSAETYNEQFF. The CDR3 nucleotides read TGCAGTGCGGAAACCTACAATGAGCAGTTCTTC. V gene TRBV20-1 combines with J gene TRBJ2-1; D is undetermined. There are 11 residues in the CDR3. CDR1 is DFQATT, CDR2 SNEGSKA, per germline (reference sequence). Trimming stripped 6 bases from V and 2 bases from J, with 5 bases between.

This clonotype was detected a few times. The J gene is TRBJ2-6, the V gene TRBV7-9, with TRBD1 identical over 9 bases. The CDR3 is made up of 17 amino acids. Germline CDR1 and CDR2: SEHNR and FQNEAQ (reference sequence). J was trimmed by 4 bases and V by 8 bases; bases with no gene match: 12. The CDR3 here is CASGTGTGNFGANVLTF. CDR3 nucleotides: TGTGCCAGCGGGACCGGGACAGGGAATTTCGGGGCCAACGTCCTGACTTTC.

The chain employs TRBV12-3 or TRBV12-4 and TRBJ2-3; D possibly matches TRBD1 or TRBD2 (7 bases each). Trimming removed 8 bases from V and 2 bases from J, with 14 bases in between. The CDR3 runs to 14 residues. The CDR3 DNA reads TGTGCCAGCCTGTCAGGGGGGGCCACAGATACGCAGTATTTT. Protein sequence: CASLSGGATDTQYF.

This clonotype was counted a few times. The rearrangement links TRBV7-6 to TRBJ2-7; the match to TRBD1 covers 8 bases. CDR1 is SGHVS, CDR2 FNYEAQ, per germline. Unmatched junction bases numbered 17, after V lost 5 bases and J lost 5 bases. The CDR3 covers 17 residues. CDR3: CASSPRAIPTGDHEQYF. The CDR3 DNA reads TGTGCCAGCAGCCCCCGAGCCATACCGACAGGGGATCACGAGCAGTACTTC.

This chain links TRBV12-3 or TRBV12-4 with TRBJ1-1, with D uncertain. Trimming removed 5 bases from V and 4 bases from J, with 5 bases in between. This CDR3 has 11 residues. CDR3 sequence (DNA): TGTGCCAGCAGTCCGAGCACTGAAGCTTTCTTT. This encodes CASSPSTEAFF.

This clonotype was seen only a few times. V usage is TRBV4-3 and J usage is TRBJ1-4, with a weak D call TRBD1 (6 bases). V gave up 0 bases and J gave up 8 bases, with 10 bases separating them. The germline V gene encodes CDR1 LGHNA and CDR2 YSLEER. The CDR3 consists of 14 residues. The CDR3 nucleotides are TGCGCCAGCAGCCAAGAGCAGGGGAAAGAAAAACTGTTTTTT. Protein product: CASSQEQGKEKLFF.

A few counts support this clonotype. The rearrangement uses TRBV6-5 and TRBJ2-5, with 11 bases lining up with TRBD1. There are 15 residues in the CDR3. V was clipped by 2 bases and J by 5 bases; unmatched bases: 4. Germline CDR1 reads MNHEY; CDR2 reads SVGAGI. CDR3 coding DNA: TGTGCCAGCAGTTACGGGACAGGGGGTGCCGAGACCCAGTACTTC. Its translation: CASSYGTGGAETQYF.

This clonotype was observed at least ten times. The CDR3 DNA is TGTGCCAGCAGCGTGACGACTAGCGTCTACAATGAGCAGTTCTTC. Encoded protein: CASSVTTSVYNEQFF. The chain links TRBV7-9 to TRBJ2-1; 8 nucleotides align to TRBD2. This CDR3 spans 15 amino acids. V dropped 5 bases and J dropped 3; count of bases not matched to a gene: 6. Germline-derived CDR1 and CDR2 are SEHNR and FQNEAQ (reference sequence).

This clonotype was observed a few times. This chain links TRBV5-6 with TRBJ2-7, with D perhaps TRBD1 (5 bases). The CDR3 length is 14 residues. Trimming took 2 bases from V and 0 from J, leaving 9 bases between them. Looked up from germline, CDR1 is SGHDT and CDR2 is YYEEEE. CDR3 sequence: CASSFVDSSYEQYF. CDR3 nucleotide sequence: TGTGCCAGCAGCTTTGTCGACAGCTCCTACGAGCAGTACTTC.

This clonotype was found many times. V is TRBV12-3 or TRBV12-4 and J is TRBJ2-1, with TRBD2 matching over 15 bases. The V and J ends lost 2 bases and 9 bases, in that order; junction bases with no gene match: 8. The CDR3 runs to 17 residues. CDR3 protein: CASSLSVGLAGGREQFF. CDR3 in DNA: TGTGCCAGCAGTTTATCTGTCGGACTAGCGGGGGGGCGTGAGCAGTTCTTC.

This clonotype was found a few times. The chain is built from TRBV30 and TRBJ2-5; 9 nucleotides line up with TRBD1. The germline gives CDR1 GTSNPN, CDR2 SVGIG (reference sequence). After removal of 5 bases from V and 2 bases from J, the junction contained 6 bases not matched to a gene. The CDR3 contains 14 residues. The CDR3: CAWGSGQGQETQYF. CDR3 in DNA: TGTGCCTGGGGTTCAGGACAGGGGCAAGAGACCCAGTACTTC.

The table lists this clonotype with a few counts. CDR3 amino acids: CASSGQGYSPLHF. CDR3 nucleotide sequence: TGTGCCAGCAGCGGACAGGGGTATTCACCCCTCCACTTT. V gene TRBV13 combines with J gene TRBJ1-6; 9 bases are a match to TRBD1. Trimming removed 5 bases from V and 8 bases from J; junction bases left unmatched: 1. Germline loops: CDR1 PRHDT, CDR2 FYEKMQ (reference sequence). This CDR3 region has 13 residues.

The chain recombines TRBV10-3 with TRBJ1-6; D may be TRBD1 (5 bases). Deletions cut 2 bases from V and 7 bases from J, with 12 bases between. This CDR3 contains 15 residues. CDR1 and CDR2 (germline): ENHRY, SYGVKD. CDR3 sequence (DNA): TGTGCCATCAGTGAGGAAGAGACAGTAAATTCACCCCTCCACTTT. Residues: CAISEEETVNSPLHF.

There are a few counts of this clonotype. This sequence joins TRBV19 and TRBJ2-3; 10 nucleotides match TRBD1. The CDR3 contains 14 residues. Germline V gives CDR1 LNHDA, CDR2 SQIVND (reference sequence). V gave up 4 bases and J gave up 5 bases; unmatched junction bases: 3. DNA for the CDR3: TGTGCCAGTAGTAGACAGGGGGCCGGAGATACGCAGTATTTT. Encoded protein: CASSRQGAGDTQYF.

This clonotype was seen many times. V is TRBV12-3 or TRBV12-4 and J is TRBJ2-1; no clear D. The V and J ends lost 6 bases and 7 bases respectively, with 10 bases between them. This CDR3 is built from 12 residues. The CDR3: CASSLGWNEQFF. Here the CDR3 DNA reads TGTGCCAGCAGCCTCGGGTGGAATGAGCAGTTCTTC.

There are many counts of this clonotype. The V call is TRBV5-1, the J call TRBJ1-1, with no clear D. From germline, CDR1 is SGHRS and CDR2 YFSETQ. V was shortened by 0 bases and J by 3 bases, with 3 bases between the two germline ends. The CDR3 totals 12 residues. The CDR3 nucleotides read TGCGCCAGCAGCTTGGACGACACTGAAGCTTTCTTT. It encodes CASSLDDTEAFF.

In its sample, this clonotype was seen a few times. The V gene is TRBV6-2 or TRBV6-3, the J gene TRBJ2-2; D perhaps matches TRBD2 (5 bases). From germline, CDR1 is MNHEY and CDR2 SVGEGT. The V end lost 1 base, the J end lost 4 bases, and 7 bases lay between the germline ends. The CDR3 runs 14 residues. CDR3 bases: TGTGCCAGCAGTTACTGGGGAGTCACCGGGGAGCTGTTTTTT. Its protein is CASSYWGVTGELFF.

This clonotype has more than one count but fewer than ten. The J gene is TRBJ2-1, the V gene TRBV27; tentative D call: TRBD2 (5 bases). This CDR3 contains 13 residues. The germline V and J ends were trimmed by 3 bases and 5 bases, with 8 bases remaining between them. Germline V lookup: CDR1 MNHEY, CDR2 SMNVEV (reference sequence). The CDR3 here is CASSLSGDNEQFF. CDR3 coding DNA: TGTGCCAGCAGTTTGAGCGGCGACAATGAGCAGTTCTTC.

There are a few counts of this clonotype. The chain couples TRBV7-3 to TRBJ1-5; D is ambiguous. Germline lookup yields CDR1 SGHTA and CDR2 FQGTGA. This CDR3 has 8 residues. Trimming pared 9 bases from V and 6 bases from J, leaving 0 bases between. The CDR3 DNA reads TGTGCCAGTCAGCCCCAGCATTTT. Encoded protein: CASQPQHF.